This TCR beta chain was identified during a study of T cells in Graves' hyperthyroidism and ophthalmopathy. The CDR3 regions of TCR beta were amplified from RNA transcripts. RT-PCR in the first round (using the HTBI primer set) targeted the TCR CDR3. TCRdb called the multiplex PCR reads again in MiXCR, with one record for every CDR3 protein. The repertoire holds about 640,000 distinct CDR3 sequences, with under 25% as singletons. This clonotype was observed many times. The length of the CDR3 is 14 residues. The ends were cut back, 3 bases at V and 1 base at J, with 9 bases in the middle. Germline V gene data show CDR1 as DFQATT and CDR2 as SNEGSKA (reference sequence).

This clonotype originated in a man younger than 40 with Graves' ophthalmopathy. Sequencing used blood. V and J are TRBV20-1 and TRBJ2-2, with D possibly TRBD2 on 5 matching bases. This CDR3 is CSASSRENTGELFF. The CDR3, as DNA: TGCAGTGCTAGCTCGAGGGAGAACACCGGGGAGCTGTTTTTT.